Listed below are T cell receptor beta chains from one sample, sequenced in a study of CD8+CD57+ T cells in acquired aplastic anemia. Via MiXCR, TCRdb re-called the reads, giving one row per CDR3 protein. The table includes under 500,000 distinct CDR3 sequences, over 25% detected once. Sample: sorted CD4+, CD8+, or CD8+CD57+ T cells (not recorded which) from PBMCs. These receptors were collected from a human donor with aplastic anemia. Both conserved end residues are trimmed from each CDR3.

CDR3aa,v_gene,j_gene
ATSRRDSNQPQH,TRBV15,TRBJ1-5
ASSLGARTGGGYT,TRBV11-3,TRBJ1-2
ASSTGTANYGYT,TRBV19,TRBJ1-2
SAKSGRAYNEQF,TRBV20-1,TRBJ2-1
ASSPFTGLRYEQY,TRBV18,TRBJ2-7
ASSNPKRGDYEQY,TRBV6-1,TRBJ2-7
SVLHGTGSMNTEAF,TRBV29-1,TRBJ1-1
ASTGQGALSLLH,TRBV2,TRBJ1-6
ASRDSPLGYT,TRBV25-1,TRBJ1-2
ASRSDSGPQH,TRBV7-9,TRBJ1-5
ASSVGMSSYNSPLH,TRBV19,TRBJ1-6
ASSYTSGRDYSYEQY,TRBV6-5,TRBJ2-7
ASSAERNSPLH,TRBV6-4,TRBJ1-6
ATSDPGRPEAF,TRBV24-1,TRBJ1-1
ASSFAPGQGSYEQY,TRBV6-6,TRBJ2-7
SARIAGTNTGELF,TRBV20-1,TRBJ2-2
ASSAQY,TRBV19,TRBJ2-5
ASSCGTSAGYEQY,TRBV6-5,TRBJ2-7
ASSFQSGQGNNQPQH,TRBV11-2,TRBJ1-5
ASSPRHPGTGLSNQPQH,TRBV18,TRBJ1-5
SARGQGWETQY,TRBV20-1,TRBJ2-5
ASSLGQGAEAF,TRBV7-8,TRBJ1-1
SARDSPRAKNIQY,TRBV20-1,TRBJ2-4
ASSPRWLAFGHEQY,TRBV12-3/TRBV12-4,TRBJ2-7
ASSLGPDGSLH,TRBV3-1,TRBJ1-5
ASSQGQGLSYGYT,TRBV14,TRBJ1-2
ATSRAPRAAYGYT,TRBV15,TRBJ1-2
ASRGQPNEQF,TRBV19,TRBJ2-1